What follows describes a single T cell receptor (beta chain). Which antigen it targets is not known. The input lacks base qualities; no much larger clone sits a single base away. The data are from a study of OX40 agonist ivuxolimab in advanced cancers. Describing the broader study: The costimulatory receptor OX40 (CD134) was targeted by ivuxolimab, a fully human IgG2 agonistic monoclonal antibody. Intravenous ivuxolimab was administered to patients every 2 weeks at six dose levels: 0.01, 0.1, 0.3, 1.5, 3 and 10 mg/kg. Of the roughly 51 patients in dose escalation, about 19 had hepatocellular carcinoma, approximately 15 had melanoma, 9 had renal cell carcinoma and 9 had head and neck cancer. A male proportion of around 81% and a mean age of approximately 62 years, ranging from about 20 to 85, were recorded for the dose-escalation cohort. Prior anti-PD-1, anti-PD-L1 or anti-CTLA-4 therapy was permitted, and checkpoint inhibitors had been received by roughly 40% of dose-escalation patients. Three dose-escalation patients achieved partial responses, one with hepatocellular carcinoma and two with cutaneous melanoma. Peripheral TCRbeta sequencing was intended to test whether TCR sequence diversity was altered and clonal T-cell expansion was caused by ivuxolimab. The paper describes the monotherapy dose-escalation part (N ≈ 49 patients) of the phase I trial of ivuxolimab.

Per the germline V gene (reference sequence), LNHDA is the CDR1 and SQIVND is the CDR2. Trimming costs V 6 bases and J 1 base, and their ends lie 8 bases apart. The CDR3, from cysteine to phenylalanine, totals 13 residues. CDR3 DNA only is kept here, 39 bases in frame from base 1. Patients with autoimmune disease history or receiving systemic immunosuppression were excluded from the trial. Peripheral blood for TCR sequencing was collected from all dose cohorts at baseline, on cycle 4 day 1, and on cycle 7 day 1. Samples came from an open-label, multicenter, first-in-human phase I dose-escalation trial of ivuxolimab. Adults with locally advanced or metastatic melanoma, renal cell, hepatocellular, or head and neck squamous cell carcinoma were enrolled in the trial. Before TCR sequencing, CD4+ and CD8+ T cells were separately sorted from peripheral blood. The study at large found these results: At doses from 0.1 to 3.0 mg/kg, clonal expansion was seen in both CD4+ and CD8+ blood T cells between baseline and week 6. In the 0.1-3.0 mg/kg groups, partial responders had among the lowest normalized peripheral clonal expansion, particularly in CD8+ T cells. After ivuxolimab, expanded clones were on average more numerous among CD8+ T cells than among CD4+ T cells. The antigen specificity of the peripheral T cells that underwent clonal expansion was not determined. Low levels of normalized T-cell clonal expansion were also seen in some patients who did not respond.

Genomic DNA was isolated from the sorted cells so that the TCRbeta CDR3 region could be sequenced. The immunoSEQ Assay was used for sequencing of TCRbeta CDR3 regions. What TCRdb holds here is the immuneACCESS table cut down to in-frame rearrangements. Part of the clones is not present; checked against another copy, under half of the missing clones reflect an unresolved V gene, and the others are unexplained. The sample has 53,000 or so clones on record, more than 70% of them singletons. The ten largest clones take up about 2.3% of the sample. The receptor chain draws on TRBV19 and TRBJ2-3; perhaps TRBD1 is the D gene, with 6 bases matching. The TCR sequence derives from an adult with an advanced solid tumor such as melanoma, head and neck, liver or kidney cancer. The starting material was CD4+ or CD8+ T cells sorted from blood, obtained in a trial of the OX40 agonist ivuxolimab. Here the CDR3 is given as CASRAGGTDTQYF. The nucleotide sequence reads as follows: TGTGCCAGTAGGGCAGGGGGCACAGATACGCAGTATTTT.